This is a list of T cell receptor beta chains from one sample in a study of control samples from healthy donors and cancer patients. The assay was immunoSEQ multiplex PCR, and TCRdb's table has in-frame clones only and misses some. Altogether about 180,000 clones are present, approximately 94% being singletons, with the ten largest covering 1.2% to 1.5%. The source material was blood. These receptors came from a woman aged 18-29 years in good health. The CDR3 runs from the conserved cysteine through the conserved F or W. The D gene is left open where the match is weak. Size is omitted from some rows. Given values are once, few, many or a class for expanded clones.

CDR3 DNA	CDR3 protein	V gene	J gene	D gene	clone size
TGTGCCAGCAGCCAAGACCCAGTGATGGCGGGGGGAGAGACCCAGTACTTC	CASSQDPVMAGGETQYF	TRBV4-2	TRBJ2-5	TRBD2	-
TGTGCCAGCAGTGAATTTACAGGGCCTGGAGAGACCCAGTACTTC	CASSEFTGPGETQYF	TRBV25-1	TRBJ2-5	-	once
TGTGCCAGCAGCGTGGGGGACACTGAAGCTTTCTTT	CASSVGDTEAFF	TRBV6-2/TRBV6-3	TRBJ1-1	-	-
TGTGCCAGTAGTACATACAGGGGGACTGAAGCTTTCTTT	CASSTYRGTEAFF	TRBV19	TRBJ1-1	TRBD1	-
TGTGCCAGCAGTGTACATCCTAGCACAGATACGCAGTATTTT	CASSVHPSTDTQYF	TRBV6-4	TRBJ2-3	-	-
TGTGCCAGCAGTCTAACTACGAACACCGGGGAGCTGTTTTTT	CASSLTTNTGELFF	TRBV11-2	TRBJ2-2	-	-
TGTGCCAGCAGCGTAGCCGGGGGCGAAAATCAGCCCCAGCATTTT	CASSVAGGENQPQHF	TRBV9	TRBJ1-5	-	-
TGTGCCAGAGACTACGCGGGGGACTATGGCTACACCTTC	CARDYAGDYGYTF	TRBV19	TRBJ1-2	-	-
TGTGCCAGCAGCTTTCTAGCGGGAGCAGGGGCCAACGTCCTGACTTTC	CASSFLAGAGANVLTF	TRBV11-2	TRBJ2-6	TRBD2	once
TGTGCCAGCAGTTTAACTAGGGGGGGGTCCTACGAGCAGTACTTC	CASSLTRGGSYEQYF	TRBV28	TRBJ2-7	-	-
TGTGCCAGCAGTGAAGCGTACGGTCAGCCCCAGCATTTT	CASSEAYGQPQHF	TRBV2	TRBJ1-5	-	-
TGTGCCAGCAGCTTAGGGGCAGGAAATCAGCCCCAGCATTTT	CASSLGAGNQPQHF	TRBV7-9	TRBJ1-5	-	-
TGTGCCAGCAGCTTAGGAATACAGTTTGAAGCTTTCTTT	CASSLGIQFEAFF	TRBV11-2	TRBJ1-1	-	-
TGCGCCAGCAGCCAAGATGACAGGGGAGATACCACCATATATTTT	CASSQDDRGDTTIYF	TRBV4-3	TRBJ1-3	TRBD1	-
TGTGCCAGTAGTTATCGGACAGGCCGTTCTGGGGGTACGCAGTATTTT	CASSYRTGRSGGTQYF	TRBV7-9	TRBJ2-3	TRBD1	-
TGTGCTAGTGGTGGAGGGAGCTCCTACAATGAGCAGTTCTTC	CASGGGSSYNEQFF	TRBV12-5	TRBJ2-1	-	-
TGTGCCAGCAGCTCAAAAGTGAACACTGAAGCTTTCTTT	CASSSKVNTEAFF	TRBV7-9	TRBJ1-1	-	-
TGCGCCAGCAGCCAAGGACTCGACAGGGTGATGAATTCACCCCTCCACTTT	CASSQGLDRVMNSPLHF	TRBV4-3	TRBJ1-6	TRBD1	-
TGTGCCAGCTCACCACCCTCGGACTTCTACGAGCAGTACTTC	CASSPPSDFYEQYF	TRBV18	TRBJ2-7	-	-
TGTGCCAGTTGGGGGGGACATTCTATGGAGCTGTTTTTT	CASWGGHSMELFF	TRBV19	TRBJ2-2	-	-
TGTGCCAGCAGTTTATCTGGGACAGGACCTTCCATGAACACTGAAGCTTTCTTT	CASSLSGTGPSMNTEAFF	TRBV28	TRBJ1-1	TRBD1	-
TGTGCCAGCAGACTACAGGGGCTAAACTCACCCCTCCACTTT	CASRLQGLNSPLHF	TRBV28	TRBJ1-6	TRBD1	few
TGCGCCAGCAGCTTCGGACTAGCGGGAAACAATGAGCAGTTCTTC	CASSFGLAGNNEQFF	TRBV5-1	TRBJ2-1	TRBD2	-
TGTGCCAGCAGAACTAACAGGGGCCCCCTCTACGAGCAGTACTTC	CASRTNRGPLYEQYF	TRBV11-2	TRBJ2-7	TRBD1	-
TGTGCCAGCAGCTTGGGAAAAGGTAGGTCCTATAATTCACCCCTCCACTTT	CASSLGKGRSYNSPLHF	TRBV5-8	TRBJ1-6	-	-
TGTGCCATCACCAATGACAGGGGTGGATATGGCTACACCTTC	CAITNDRGGYGYTF	TRBV10-3	TRBJ1-2	TRBD1	-
TGTGCCAGCAGCCATCGGTCTGGTGAAGCTTTCTTT	CASSHRSGEAFF	TRBV3-1/TRBV3-2	TRBJ1-1	-	-
TGCGCCATCCTTACTAGCGGGAGAGGACAGTCCTACAATGAGCAGTTCTTC	CAILTSGRGQSYNEQFF	TRBV10-2	TRBJ2-1	TRBD2	-
TGTGCCAGCAGCTTAGAAGGGCAGTCTAATTCACCCCTCCACTTT	CASSLEGQSNSPLHF	TRBV11-2	TRBJ1-6	-	-
TGTGCCAGTAGTCCAGGACTAGCCTACAATGAGCAGTTCTTC	CASSPGLAYNEQFF	TRBV19	TRBJ2-1	TRBD2	-
TGTGCCAGCAGCCAAGTGGGGGTGGGGGATTCCACAGATACGCAGTATTTT	CASSQVGVGDSTDTQYF	TRBV4-2	TRBJ2-3	-	-
TGTGCCAGCAGTATTTCAAGGGGGCAAGAGACCCAGTACTTC	CASSISRGQETQYF	TRBV6-5	TRBJ2-5	-	-
TGTGCCAGCAGAGGGACAGGGATCGGGAACACTGAAGCTTTCTTT	CASRGTGIGNTEAFF	TRBV27	TRBJ1-1	TRBD1	-
TGTGCCAGCAGCTTAACGGGAGCCTACAATGAGCAGTTCTTC	CASSLTGAYNEQFF	TRBV7-2	TRBJ2-1	-	-
TGTGCCAGTAGTAGGGATGCGTACTATAATTCACCCCTCCACTTT	CASSRDAYYNSPLHF	TRBV19	TRBJ1-6	-	-
TGTGCCAGTAGTCGACAGCTTGGAAACACCATATATTTT	CASSRQLGNTIYF	TRBV19	TRBJ1-3	-	-
TGTGCCAGCAGTGACAAGAAAAAAGAGACCCAGTACTTC	CASSDKKKETQYF	TRBV12-3/TRBV12-4	TRBJ2-5	-	-
TGCAGCGTTGCGGAGTTGGGTTCACCCCTCCACTTT	CSVAELGSPLHF	TRBV29-1	TRBJ1-6	-	-
TGTGCCAGCAGTTACCACAGGTCGAAGTCACCCCTCCACTTT	CASSYHRSKSPLHF	TRBV6-5	TRBJ1-6	-	-
TGTGCCAGCAGTGGCCAGGGAGCAGATGGCTACACCTTC	CASSGQGADGYTF	TRBV25-1	TRBJ1-2	-	once
TGTGCCAGTACCGATGACAGGGGGACTGAAGCTTTCTTT	CASTDDRGTEAFF	TRBV19	TRBJ1-1	TRBD1	-
TGTGCCACCAGCCAAGAGGTCGGCTATGGCTACACCTTC	CATSQEVGYGYTF	TRBV15	TRBJ1-2	-	-
TGTGCCAGCAGCTTTCAAGGTCCAGATACGCAGTATTTT	CASSFQGPDTQYF	TRBV7-2	TRBJ2-3	-	-
TGTGCCAGCAGAACCGGGACGGGAAATGAAAAACTGTTTTTT	CASRTGTGNEKLFF	TRBV28	TRBJ1-4	-	-
TGTGCCAGCAGCCCAACTGGACAGTCCTCTGGAAACACCATATATTTT	CASSPTGQSSGNTIYF	TRBV13	TRBJ1-3	-	-
TGTGCCACCCTGGGGGGACAGGGGGTATACAATGAGCAGTTCTTC	CATLGGQGVYNEQFF	TRBV15	TRBJ2-1	TRBD1	-
TGTGCCAGCAGCTTGGCCGGGGGTCTGTATGAAAAACTGTTTTTT	CASSLAGGLYEKLFF	TRBV5-5	TRBJ1-4	-	few
TGTGCCAGCAGCCAAACAGGGGTAAAACTGTTTTTT	CASSQTGVKLFF	TRBV4-2	TRBJ1-4	TRBD1	-
TGTGCCAGCAGTGAATCAGGGGAGGCTGAAGCTTTCTTT	CASSESGEAEAFF	TRBV25-1	TRBJ1-1	-	-
TGTGCCAGCAGTGAATCAAGCGACCAAGAGACCCAGTACTTC	CASSESSDQETQYF	TRBV2	TRBJ2-5	-	-